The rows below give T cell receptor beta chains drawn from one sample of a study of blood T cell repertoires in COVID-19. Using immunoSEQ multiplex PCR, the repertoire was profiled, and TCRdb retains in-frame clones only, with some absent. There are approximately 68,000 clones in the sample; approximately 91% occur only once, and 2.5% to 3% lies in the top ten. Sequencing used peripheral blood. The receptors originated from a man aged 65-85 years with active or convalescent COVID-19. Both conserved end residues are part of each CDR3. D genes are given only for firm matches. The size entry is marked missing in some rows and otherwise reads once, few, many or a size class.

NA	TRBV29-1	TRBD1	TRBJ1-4	CSVGETGGSEKLFF	TGCAGCGTTGGAGAGACAGGGGGGAGTGAAAAACTGTTTTTT
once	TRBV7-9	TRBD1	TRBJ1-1	CASSPPGRGRHTEAFF	TGTGCCAGCAGCCCCCCCGGGAGGGGGCGGCACACTGAAGCTTTCTTT
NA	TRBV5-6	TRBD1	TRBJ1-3	CASSFRDRGANTIYF	TGTGCCAGCAGCTTCCGGGACAGGGGGGCAAACACCATATATTTT
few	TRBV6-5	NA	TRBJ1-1	CASSSGVMNTEAFF	TGTGCCAGCAGTTCAGGGGTCATGAACACTGAAGCTTTCTTT
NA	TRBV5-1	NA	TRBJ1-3	CASSPAGSGNTIYF	TGCGCCAGCAGCCCGGCGGGCTCTGGAAACACCATATATTTT
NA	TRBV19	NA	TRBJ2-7	CASSISAGFSGRTYEQYF	TGTGCCAGTAGTATATCGGCAGGATTCTCGGGAAGGACCTACGAGCAGTACTTC
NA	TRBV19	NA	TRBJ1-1	CASSRVPGGTEAFF	TGTGCCAGTAGTAGGGTCCCGGGCGGGACTGAAGCTTTCTTT
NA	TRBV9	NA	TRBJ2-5	CASSSRGDRGETQYF	TGTGCCAGCAGCTCGCGGGGGGACAGAGGGGAGACCCAGTACTTC
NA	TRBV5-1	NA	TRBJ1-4	CASSRSPDRGEKLFF	TGCGCCAGCAGCCGCTCCCCTGACAGAGGTGAAAAACTGTTTTTT
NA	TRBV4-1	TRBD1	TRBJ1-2	CASGKPTGDLYGYTF	TGCGCCAGCGGAAAACCTACAGGGGACCTCTATGGCTACACCTTC
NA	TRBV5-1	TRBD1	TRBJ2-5	CASSFHRGETQYF	TGCGCCAGCAGCTTCCACAGGGGTGAGACCCAGTACTTC
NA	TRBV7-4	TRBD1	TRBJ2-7	CASSPTSATGRDEQYF	TGTGCCAGCAGCCCGACCTCTGCGACAGGGCGGGACGAGCAGTACTTC
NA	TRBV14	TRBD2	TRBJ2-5	CASSALAGVGETQYF	TGTGCCAGCAGTGCCCTAGCGGGAGTCGGAGAGACCCAGTACTTC
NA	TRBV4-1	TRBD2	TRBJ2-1	CASSSPTSVSYNEQFF	TGCGCCAGCAGCTCCCCGACTAGCGTCTCCTACAATGAGCAGTTCTTC
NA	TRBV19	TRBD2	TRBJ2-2	CASRTSSSANTGELFF	TGTGCCAGTAGGACTAGCAGCAGCGCGAACACCGGGGAGCTGTTTTTT
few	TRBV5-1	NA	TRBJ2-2	CASSLRVGENTGELFF	TGCGCCAGCAGCCTGCGGGTAGGCGAGAACACCGGGGAGCTGTTTTTT
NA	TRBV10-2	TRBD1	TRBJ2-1	CASSLPGQWGNEQFF	TGCGCCAGCAGCCTCCCGGGACAGTGGGGCAATGAGCAGTTCTTC
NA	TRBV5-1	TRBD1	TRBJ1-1	CASSPHRGRSNTEAFF	TGCGCCAGCAGCCCCCACAGGGGGAGATCGAACACTGAAGCTTTCTTT
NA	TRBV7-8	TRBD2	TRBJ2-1	CASSRRAGGPYNEQFF	TGTGCCAGCAGCCGAAGGGCGGGAGGGCCCTACAATGAGCAGTTCTTC
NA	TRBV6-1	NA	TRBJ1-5	CASSERFSLDGVQPQHF	TGTGCCAGCAGTGAAAGGTTCTCGTTGGATGGAGTCCAGCCCCAGCATTTT
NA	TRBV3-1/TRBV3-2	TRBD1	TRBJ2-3	CASSLDRSRTDTQYF	TGTGCCAGCAGTCTGGACAGGTCTCGCACAGATACGCAGTATTTT
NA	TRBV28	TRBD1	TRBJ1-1	CASRPETGASTEAFF	TGTGCCAGCAGACCTGAGACAGGGGCGAGCACTGAAGCTTTCTTT